The source of this T cell receptor (beta chain) is a study of shared clonotypes between healthy human individuals (TCRdb year 2020). Background on the whole study: The cohort included three men and a couple of women between 18 and 49 years of age. For each donor, CD4 naive and CD4 memory were each run on three plates, CD8 naive on two plates, and CD8 memory on one plate. Blood TCR repertoires of about 5 healthy adults were deeply sequenced to estimate repertoire size and the extent of clonotype sharing between individuals. To increase sequencing depth and limit assay-specific biases, TCR repertoire library preparation and sequencing were carried out by different laboratories using diverse techniques. Each donor's leukapheresis produced roughly between about 0.85 and 10 billion PBMCs.

CD8 naive samples were obtained by positive selection for CCR7 among CD45RO-negative cells, yielding a CD45RA+CCR7+ population from which TemRA cells were excluded. The donors were healthy, HIV-negative adults with no recently reported acute infections or vaccinations. Only Caucasian adults living in Nashville, Tennessee, USA were represented among the donors. After blood collection by leukapheresis, PBMCs were isolated using Ficoll-Histopaque density gradient centrifugation and then cryopreserved in the vapor phase of liquid nitrogen. Analytical flow cytometry was used to check the purity and quantity of each magnetically sorted T cell population. Genomic DNA was isolated from every sorted fraction and measured by UV absorbance on a Nanodrop 2000c. About this clone: The clone's antigen remains unknown. Base quality data are lacking; no much larger clone is found one base away. Other DNA sequences from this sample encode an identical CDR3 as well.

The paper as a whole reports these results and caveats: Rarefaction of sorted-subset datasets indicated incomplete sequencing despite the large sequencing depth. Estimated clonotype richness was generally larger for naive than for memory subsets. Across a few donors, 5% to 6% of naive CD4, roughly 3.8% of naive CD8, approximately 2.5% of memory CD4, and 0.4% to 0.45% of memory CD8 clonotypes were shared. The genetic and exposure-history diversity represented was limited by the small number of donors. Clonotypes shared by all four sorted-subset donors showed higher generation probabilities than non-shared clonotypes. Pairwise subsampling indicated that sequencing depth was expected to affect the degree of clonotype sharing among donors. Only blood was sampled, and tissue TCR repertoires likely differ from those in blood.

TCR CDR3 regions were amplified from genomic DNA by multiplex PCR using the deep immunoSEQ assay. For each cell subset, the extracted genomic DNA was distributed evenly across all wells of several immunoSEQ 96-well plates, and each plate served as one replicate. Each replicate PCR for sorted subsets received 200 ng genomic DNA, equal to about 30,000 T cell genomes. The purified libraries were quantified using a Qubit 3.0 fluorometer, sized with a Bioanalyzer 2100, and then quantified again using the KAPA Library Quantification kit. Each immunoSEQ 96-well plate was sequenced on its own single-read 150-cycle Illumina NextSeq 550 flow cell. The published analysis was carried out like this. The immunoSEQ output contained only junctional sequences without quality scores, so filtering could not match that applied to full-length reads. To assign V/J genes and CDR3, sequences were annotated against IMGT germline references using PyIR, a Python wrapper for IgBLAST v1.9. Reads were removed for weak V/J assignments (E-value above 1e-6), missing CDR3, stop codons, out-of-frame junctions, or ambiguous translated residues. V3J clonotypes were defined as sequences sharing the same inferred V gene, J gene, and CDR3 amino acid sequence. To compute the percentage overlap between repertoires, the number of shared unique clonotypes was divided by the size of the smaller repertoire. RTK rarefaction, the Chao1 estimator, and Recon v2.1 estimates of unobserved clonotypes were used to assess repertoire richness. OLGA was used to compute generation probabilities for all TCRbeta clonotypes that the gDNA method yielded from several donors. TCRdb mirrors the immuneACCESS table, restricted to in-frame sequences. Some clones are absent from its copies; in checked studies, under half trace to an unresolved V gene, and the reason for the others is unknown. V, J and clone size are those of that table, while D and trimming were read from the DNA. This sample comprises approximately 1.9 million clones, 93% of them detected only once. Together, the top ten hold approximately 1.6% of the sample.

Reading from cysteine to phenylalanine, the CDR3 counts 14 amino acids. CDR3 DNA only is kept here, 42 bases in frame from base 1. The V end loses 2 bases and the J end loses 1 base, and a stretch of 8 bases separates them. For CDR1 and CDR2, the germline V gene (reference sequence) lists MNHEY and SMNVEV. This receptor was obtained from a man younger than 30 in good health. Some clones in this sample may be carry-over from other donors' samples. The V and J segments used are TRBV27 and TRBJ1-1; D gene: possibly TRBD1, on 5 matching bases. The sample comprised naive CD8+ T cells from PBMCs. The cell subset or site label for this specimen denotes: CD45RA+CCR7+. The DNA sequence reads TGTGCCAGCAGTTTAGGAGGGGAGAACACTGAAGCTTTCTTT. Protein translation: CASSLGGENTEAFF.